One and the same sample provided the 8 T cell receptor beta chains below, sequenced in a study of blood T cells in healthy people across ages (dated by TCRdb to between 2014 and 2017). Libraries were built with 5' RACE. TCRdb shows the sequencer as Illumina HiSeq 2500. A second PCR of roughly 6 to 11 cycles was run with a J-beta primer mix and a sample-barcoded 5' primer. TCRdb's own reprocessing of the public reads used fastp at Q25 and MiXCR and kept productive beta chains. A single entry per CDR3 protein holds the most common genes and DNA from its merged rows. In all, the sample holds about 800,000 distinct CDR3 sequences, and roughly 64% of those were seen once. The top ten clones comprise around 22% of the sample. The sequenced sample was blood. All receptors come from a man in his thirties or forties in good health.

The rearrangement uses TRBV5-1 and TRBJ2-1; tentative D call: TRBD1 (6 bases). The CDR3 contains 16 residues. The V gene's germline CDR1 is SGHRS and CDR2 YFSETQ. V lost 0 bases to trimming and J lost 5 bases, with 15 bases between them. The DNA of the CDR3 is TGCGCCAGCAGCTTGGAGGTGAGGGGGTCCCACAATGAGCAGTTCTTC. Protein sequence: CASSLEVRGSHNEQFF.

V usage is TRBV7-9 and J usage is TRBJ2-4, with 12 bases identical to TRBD2. The assigned J gene may be wrong: the sequence end matches TRBJ2-7 better. CDR3 length: 15 residues. Germline CDR1 SEHNR, CDR2 FQNEAQ (reference sequence). CDR3: CASSFTTSGGIEQYF. CDR3 in DNA: TGTGCCAGCAGCTTCACGACTAGCGGGGGTATCGAGCAGTACTTC.

This clonotype occurred a few times. The chain is built from TRBV20-1 and TRBJ1-1; D is ambiguous. CDR1 and CDR2 from the germline V gene are DFQATT and SNEGSKA (reference sequence). The CDR3 loop spans 11 amino acids. Between the trimmed V and J ends, which lost 3 bases and 0 bases, there was a span of 2 bases. CDR3 amino acids: CSARVNTEAFF. In DNA, the CDR3 is TGCAGTGCTAGGGTGAACACTGAAGCTTTCTTT.

This clonotype was seen only a few times. At one end the junction does not follow the germline gene, possibly because of a read error. The V gene is TRBV7-7, the J gene TRBJ2-5; D uncertain. This CDR3 contains 14 residues. The V gene's germline CDR1 is SSHAT and CDR2 FNYEAQ (reference sequence). CDR3 loop: CASSHLGYQETQYF. For the CDR3, the DNA is TGTGCTAGCAGCCATCTGGGGTACCAAGAGACCCAGTACTTC.

The chain couples TRBV7-6 to TRBJ1-1; D is ambiguous. The CDR3 totals 13 residues. Trimming stripped 6 bases from V and 4 bases from J, with 12 bases between. The V gene's germline CDR1 is SGHVS and CDR2 FNYEAQ. The CDR3 region is CASSHGIGTEAFF. In nucleotides, the CDR3 is TGTGCCAGCAGTCACGGTATTGGCACTGAAGCTTTCTTT.

This chain connects TRBV9 to TRBJ1-2; 8 bases match TRBD1. Germline V lookup: CDR1 SGDLS, CDR2 YYNGEE. The CDR3 covers 15 residues. The junction had 6 bases not matched to a gene; V was cut back by 0 bases and J by 5 bases. The CDR3, as DNA: TGTGCCAGCAGCGTAGAGGCAGGGGGCTGGTATGGCTACACCTTC. As protein: CASSVEAGGWYGYTF.

The CDR3 bases are TGTGCCAGCAGCCAAGGGGACAGGATAGAGCAGTACTTC. Amino acid sequence: CASSQGDRIEQYF. The V gene is TRBV3-1, the J gene TRBJ2-7, with TRBD1 matching over 8 bases. The V and J ends lost 1 base and 7 bases, in that order; junction bases with no gene match: 3. This CDR3 contains 13 residues. The germline CDR1 and CDR2 sequences are LGHDT and YNNKEL (reference sequence).

This clonotype was detected only once. The J gene is TRBJ2-7, the V gene TRBV10-3, with TRBD1 matching over 7 bases. This CDR3 region has 17 residues. Germline CDR1 reads ENHRY; CDR2 reads SYGVKD. Germline trimming cut 3 bases from V and 0 bases from J; bases unmatched to any gene: 11. CDR3 amino acids: CAISEGWTGVTSYEQYF. In DNA, the CDR3 is TGTGCCATCAGTGAAGGGTGGACAGGCGTTACCTCCTACGAGCAGTACTTC.